A single TCR beta chain is shown here with its context. Unique molecular identifiers tagged the TCRbeta library. TCRdb re-analysed the PCR reads in MiXCR, keeping a single row per CDR3 protein. The profile covers 640,000 or so distinct CDR3 sequences, with roughly 17% appearing a single time and 1.1% taken by the ten largest. The V end was cut by 1 base, the J end by 8 bases, with 14 bases between. This CDR3 comprises 14 residues. The V gene's germline CDR1 is SGHTA and CDR2 FQGNSA. These data are taken from a study of T-cell reconstitution after alpha-beta-depleted transplantation in children. The J gene is TRBJ1-2, the V gene TRBV7-2, with TRBD1 as a possible D gene (6 bases). Material: PBMCs from the stem cell graft donor, obtained from the stem cell graft. The receptor comes from a human donor who donated a stem cell graft to a child with acute myeloid leukemia. The DNA for the CDR3 is TGTGCCAGCAGCTTAGAAACAGGGCGAGTAGGCTACACCTTC. This encodes CASSLETGRVGYTF.